The rows below give T cell receptor beta chains drawn from one sample of a study of shared clonotypes between healthy human individuals. Only in-frame clones appear in the TCRdb table, and some are missing; sequencing was by immunoSEQ multiplex PCR. Of 1,400,000 or so clones in the sample, approximately 98.5% were seen once. The specimen was naive CD4+ T cells sorted from blood. These TCRs come from a young man in good health. The conserved cysteine and the conserved F or W are not part of the CDR3 here.

J	V	CDR3
TRBJ1-5	TRBV28	ASSFGELSYQPQH
TRBJ2-2	TRBV9	ASRGEARGYTGELF
TRBJ2-1	TRBV28	ASGGGLAGGRLTSSYNEQF
TRBJ2-1	TRBV5-1	ASSPGTSANNEQF
TRBJ2-7	TRBV5-4	ASSLGQVSYEQY
TRBJ2-5	TRBV7-6	ASSRDVETQY
TRBJ2-2	TRBV28	ASRTSGNTGELF
TRBJ2-7	TRBV5-4	ASSLGAGDPSTEEY
TRBJ2-7	TRBV2	ASSENGHEQY
TRBJ2-1	TRBV28	ASSSTGNNEQF
TRBJ1-5	TRBV6-6	ASSPADRNQPQH
TRBJ2-1	TRBV6-1	ASSETVRGSEQF
TRBJ2-1	TRBV9	ASSVGGDFYNEQF
TRBJ2-1	TRBV28	ASSFTGYNEQF
TRBJ2-5	TRBV7-2	ASSAQATGGETQY
TRBJ2-7	TRBV6-1	ASTLRPNYEQY
TRBJ1-2	TRBV7-2	ASSRSQVGYGYT
TRBJ2-1	TRBV5-1	ASSLMAIGVNEQF
TRBJ2-2	TRBV5-1	ASSLVASRNTGELF
TRBJ2-5	TRBV19	ASSIDVSGGSGTQY